These 11 T cell receptor beta chains were sequenced from one sample in a study of blood T cell repertoires in COVID-19. Generated by immunoSEQ multiplex PCR, the TCRdb table keeps only in-frame clones and is missing some. The sample records roughly 150,000 clones, approximately 90% being singletons. Sequenced: peripheral blood. The source is a middle-aged woman with acute or convalescent COVID-19.

The chain recombines TRBV5-1 with TRBJ2-5; 14 nucleotides match TRBD2. J was trimmed by 5 bases and V by 4 bases; bases with no gene match: 7. The CDR3 covers 16 residues. Germline V gives CDR1 SGHRS, CDR2 YFSETQ. In DNA, the CDR3 is TGCGCCAGCAGCACCGGGACTAGCGGGGGTACGGAGACCCAGTACTTC. Residues: CASSTGTSGGTETQYF.

The chain employs TRBV18 and TRBJ2-1; D perhaps matches TRBD1 (6 bases). The CDR3 is made up of 14 amino acids. Trimming removed 3 bases at V and 3 bases at J, with 9 bases between. In germline, CDR1 is KGHSH, CDR2 LQKENI. CDR3 in DNA: TGTGCCAGCTCACCTAGGGGGTACTACAATGAGCAGTTCTTC. Protein product: CASSPRGYYNEQFF.

The genes are TRBV20-1 and TRBJ2-2; D might be TRBD2 (6 bases). The CDR3 consists of 16 residues. With 3 bases removed from V and 7 bases from J, the gap between germline ends came to 21 bases. The germline CDR1 and CDR2 sequences are DFQATT and SNEGSKA (reference sequence). The DNA for the CDR3 is TGCAGTGCTAGTACCGGGGGTTACCTAAAGGGCGGGGAGCTGTTTTTT. As protein: CSASTGGYLKGGELFF.

The chain recombines TRBV12-3 or TRBV12-4 with TRBJ1-2; no clear D gene. This CDR3 spans 13 amino acids. Trimming pared 5 bases from V and 4 bases from J, leaving 11 bases between. CDR3 sequence (DNA): TGTGCCAGCAGTACCCCATTGGCCTATGGCTACACCTTC. Its protein is CASSTPLAYGYTF.

The J gene is TRBJ2-6, the V gene TRBV4-2; 11 positions agree with TRBD2. With 4 bases clipped from V and 0 bases from J, the junction kept 2 bases outside the gene matches. CDR1 and CDR2 (germline): LGHNA, YNFKEQ. The CDR3 loop spans 17 amino acids. CDR3 amino acids: CASSLTSGSSGANVLTF. CDR3 nucleotides: TGTGCCAGCAGCCTAACTAGCGGGAGCTCTGGGGCCAACGTCCTGACTTTC.

The gene calls are TRBV6-5 and TRBJ2-3; 8 bases map to TRBD2. The V gene end was trimmed by 10 bases and the J gene end by 2 bases; junction bases not matched to a gene: 11. The CDR3 loop spans 15 amino acids. CDR1 is MNHEY, CDR2 SVGAGI, per germline. The CDR3 sequence is CATTGSGGFTDTQYF. The CDR3 nucleotides are TGTGCCACCACTGGGAGCGGGGGCTTCACAGATACGCAGTATTTT.

The chain is built from TRBV7-3 and TRBJ2-2; the match to TRBD2 covers 7 bases. After removal of 1 base from V and 9 bases from J, the junction contained 11 bases not matched to a gene. CDR3 length equals 16 residues. The germline V gene has CDR1 SGHTA and CDR2 FQGTGA. CDR3 sequence reads: CASSLMTGAGQWELFF. CDR3 nucleotides: TGTGCCAGCAGCTTAATGACGGGAGCGGGGCAGTGGGAGCTGTTTTTT.

This clone has a single count. The chain employs TRBV2 and TRBJ2-7; the D gene is possibly TRBD2 (5 bases). Looked up from germline, CDR1 is SNHLY and CDR2 is FYNNEI. CDR3 length: 12 residues. With 5 bases removed from V and 5 bases from J, the gap between germline ends came to 10 bases. CDR3: CASSFGVNEQYF. The CDR3 DNA sequence: TGTGCCAGCAGTTTCGGGGTGAACGAGCAGTACTTC.

About this clone itself: Other DNA sequences from this sample encode an identical CDR3 as well. The chain joins TRBV5-1 to TRBJ2-7; D is unclear. The germline V gene encodes CDR1 SGHRS and CDR2 YFSETQ. Between the trimmed V and J ends, which lost 0 bases and 4 bases, there was a span of 8 bases. This CDR3 contains 13 residues. The CDR3 region has the DNA TGCGCCAGCAGCTTGGGAGGTGGGTACGAGCAGTACTTC. It yields the protein CASSLGGGYEQYF.

Comments on this clone: Sequence at one end of the junction differs from germline and may be a read error. The rearrangement joins TRBV18 to TRBJ2-5, with 8 bases lining up with TRBD1. This CDR3 is 13 amino acids long. Germline CDR1 and CDR2: KGHSH and LQKENI. The CDR3 DNA reads as TGTGCCAGCTCACTAGACGGACAGGGTGTGGAAAACTTC. Translation: CASSLDGQGVENF. The full variable domain, rest sourced from reference TRBV18 and TRBJ2-5, is NAGVMQNPRHLVRRRGQEARLRCSPMKGHSHVYWYRQLPEEGLKFMVYLQKENIIDESGMPKERFSAEFPKEGPSILRIQQVVRGDSAAYFCASSLDGQGVENFGPGTRLLVL.

V gene TRBV30 combines with J gene TRBJ2-2; D is ambiguous. Germline V gene sequence: CDR1 GTSNPN, CDR2 SVGIG (reference sequence). The CDR3 runs to 15 residues. V lost 2 bases to trimming and J lost 4 bases, with 14 bases between them. For the CDR3, the DNA is TGTGCCTGGAGTTGGGCAGCCCCCGGCACCGGGGAGCTGTTTTTT. Its translation: CAWSWAAPGTGELFF.